These 8 T cell receptor beta chains came from one sample sequenced in a study of blood T cell repertoires in COVID-19. Repertoires were generated with immunoSEQ multiplex PCR, while TCRdb's copy carries only in-frame clones and drops some. Among about 140,000 clones, under 85% were seen once, and the ten largest hold 1.5% to 2%. Source material: PBMCs or T cells enriched from blood (not recorded which). Receptors were obtained from a woman between 18 and 29 years old who had been exposed to COVID-19.

This chain connects TRBV6-5 to TRBJ2-7; possible D gene TRBD1, 6 bases. There are 13 residues in the CDR3. V shed 4 bases and J shed 0 bases, with 7 bases lying between them. Germline V gene data show CDR1 as MNHEY and CDR2 as SVGAGI. The DNA for the CDR3 is TGTGCCAGCAGTTCACAGGGCTCCTACGAGCAGTACTTC. Encoded protein: CASSSQGSYEQYF.

The chain joins TRBV5-4 to TRBJ2-5; D ambiguous. Germline CDR1 and CDR2: SGHNT and YYREEE (reference sequence). The V gene lost 1 base and the J gene lost 5 bases, with 12 bases spanning the gap. The CDR3 covers 14 residues. The DNA for the CDR3 is TGTGCCAGCAGCTTGAGTCTGCGGCCGGAGACCCAGTACTTC. It yields the protein CASSLSLRPETQYF.

The chain is built from TRBV30 and TRBJ2-7; 7 nucleotides match TRBD1. The trim removed 4 bases at V and 1 base at J, leaving 1 base unmatched. The V gene's germline CDR1 is GTSNPN and CDR2 SVGIG (reference sequence). This CDR3 has 12 amino acids. CDR3 coding DNA: TGTGCCTGGAACAGGGGATCCTACGAGCAGTACTTC. Its translation: CAWNRGSYEQYF.

In its sample, this clone was seen many times. The chain carries TRBV7-3 and TRBJ2-1; D perhaps matches TRBD2 (5 bases). This CDR3 is built from 13 residues. Germline assignment: CDR1 SGHTA and CDR2 FQGTGA. Trimming pared 5 bases from V and 4 bases from J, leaving 9 bases between. The chain's CDR3 is CASSRGLYNEQFF. Here the CDR3 DNA reads TGTGCCAGCAGCAGAGGACTTTACAATGAGCAGTTCTTC.

V and J are TRBV28 and TRBJ1-2, with 7 bases that match TRBD1. CDR3 length equals 16 residues. Trimming took 3 bases from V and 2 from J; bases not matched to a gene: 9. In germline, CDR1 is MDHEN, CDR2 SYDVKM. DNA of the CDR3: TGTGCCAGCAGTTTGGCCGCGGGACAGACGAACTATGGCTACACCTTC. It yields the protein CASSLAAGQTNYGYTF.

This clone was counted a few times. The rearrangement uses TRBV5-4 and TRBJ2-2; the match to TRBD1 covers 9 bases. J lost 9 bases, V lost 0 bases, and 12 bases had no gene match. The CDR3 loop spans 17 amino acids. CDR1 and CDR2 from the germline V gene are SGHNT and YYREEE (reference sequence). CDR3 residues: CASSLAQGAHTGWELFF. CDR3 in DNA: TGTGCCAGCAGCTTGGCACAGGGGGCCCACACAGGCTGGGAGCTGTTTTTT.

The chain uses TRBV9 and TRBJ2-1; 12 bases align to TRBD2. V shed 0 bases and J 9 bases; nucleotides not matched to a gene: 4. CDR3 length: 15 residues. Germline values: CDR1 SGDLS, CDR2 YYNGEE. This CDR3 reads CASSVASGRVGEQFF. DNA of the CDR3: TGTGCCAGCAGCGTAGCTAGCGGGAGGGTTGGTGAGCAGTTCTTC.

The chain combines TRBV24-1 with TRBJ1-2; 10 bases map to TRBD1. J lost 4 bases, V lost 4 bases, and 11 bases had no gene match. Germline assignment: CDR1 KGHDR and CDR2 SFDVKD. The CDR3 contains 17 residues. The CDR3 DNA reads as TGTGCCACCAGTGACCCGGGGGGGACAGGGGCCTCCTATGGCTACACCTTC. Its translation is CATSDPGGTGASYGYTF.